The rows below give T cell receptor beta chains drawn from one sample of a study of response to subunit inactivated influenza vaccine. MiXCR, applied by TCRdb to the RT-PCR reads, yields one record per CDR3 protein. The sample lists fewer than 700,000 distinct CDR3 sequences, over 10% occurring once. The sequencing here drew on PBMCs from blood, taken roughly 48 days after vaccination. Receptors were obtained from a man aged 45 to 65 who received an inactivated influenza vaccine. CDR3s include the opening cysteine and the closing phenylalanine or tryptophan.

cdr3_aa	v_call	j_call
CASSSLGGAYGYTF	TRBV12-3/TRBV12-4	TRBJ1-2
CASSGTAPYEQYF	TRBV7-2	TRBJ2-7
CASALYPVNEQFF	TRBV28	TRBJ2-1
CASSPLGRVGGANVLTF	TRBV5-1	TRBJ2-6
CSARSPAGITDTQYF	TRBV20-1	TRBJ2-3
CASSLGQGARYTEAFF	TRBV7-2	TRBJ1-1
CSAIPPSGLPYEQYF	TRBV20-1	TRBJ2-7
CASSAPWDRSSYNEQFF	TRBV7-9	TRBJ2-1
CASRDPGRETQYF	TRBV5-1	TRBJ2-5
CASSYRRGANVLTF	TRBV7-2	TRBJ2-6
CSAHWGLNYGYTF	TRBV20-1	TRBJ1-2
CASSYRTGITGELFF	TRBV7-6	TRBJ2-2
CASRTQVLETQYF	TRBV10-2	TRBJ2-5
CAWSPGLGRYF	TRBV30	TRBJ2-7
CATTGLGAFF	TRBV7-9	TRBJ1-1
CASSQDPSGRIYNEQFF	TRBV3-1	TRBJ2-1
CASSLAPGSYEQYF	TRBV7-8	TRBJ2-7
CASSLQLATDTQYF	TRBV5-1	TRBJ2-3
CASSYGTNTYEQYF	TRBV7-2	TRBJ2-7
CASSWTSGGGETQYF	TRBV11-2	TRBJ2-5
CASSSGQYNSPLHF	TRBV7-6	TRBJ1-6
CASKFGSSGANVLTF	TRBV5-1	TRBJ2-6
CASSFLRGKNNEAFF	TRBV27	TRBJ1-1
CSLRTSSRTDTQYF	TRBV29-1	TRBJ2-3
CASSLRETQYF	TRBV12-3/TRBV12-4	TRBJ2-5
CASSSPAGEQFF	TRBV12-3/TRBV12-4	TRBJ2-1
CSASPQGANYGYTF	TRBV20-1	TRBJ1-2
CASSSPRKGQGAYEQYF	TRBV12-3/TRBV12-4	TRBJ2-7
CASSGLVNGETQYF	TRBV7-8	TRBJ2-5
CASSLSVAGSNSPLHF	TRBV5-1	TRBJ1-6
CASSQTGRGSTDTQYF	TRBV4-1	TRBJ2-3